Here is one T cell receptor beta chain with its context. No antigen is known for it. The table came from immunoSEQ multiplex PCR; TCRdb's copy has only in-frame clones and leaves some out. The repertoire holds hundreds of thousands of clones, with around 90% as singletons. This sample's treatment: roughly 19 received Ad26.COV2.S at low or high dose, single or two shots; about 5 received placebo; per-sample allocation not given. Samples analyzed were those drawn on day 63 after the first vaccine or placebo injection. The donor's status was that of an adult aged 18-55 years in Boston. SARS-CoV-2 spike from the Wuhan strain was encoded by the vaccine, an Ad26 vector. This CDR3 spans 13 amino acids. Germline assignment: CDR1 SQVTM and CDR2 ANQGSEA. The germline V and J ends were trimmed by 2 bases and 3 bases, with 7 bases remaining between them. This sample was included in a study of Ad26.COV2.S vaccination and SARS-CoV-2 variants. On the study more broadly: The donor participated in the COV1001 trial, in its Ad26.COV2.S arm.

Study results and limitations: In vaccinated individuals, spike-specific CD8+ and CD4+ T cell responses reportedly displayed substantial breadth.

This sample comprised peripheral blood, obtained in a trial of Ad26.COV2.S vaccine versus placebo. This clonotype was obtained from a person aged 18-65 years who received the Ad26.COV2.S COVID-19 vaccine or a placebo. The rearrangement links TRBV29-1 to TRBJ2-2; possible D gene TRBD2, 5 bases. The CDR3 protein is CSVELRDTGELFF. CDR3 coding DNA: TGCAGCGTTGAACTGCGGGACACCGGGGAGCTGTTTTTT.